Below are 2 T cell receptor beta chains sequenced from a single sample in a study of T cell responses to AZD1222 COVID-19 vaccine (dated by TCRdb to the early 2020s). Receptor amplification or capture employed the immunoSEQ multiplex PCR assay. TCRdb carries this immuneACCESS record with in-frame sequences only. Its versions omit some clonotypes, under half of them owing to an unresolved V gene in the studies checked, with the rest unexplained. This sample is represented by some 140,000 clones; 91% of them were singletons. The top ten clonotypes cover around 3% of the sample. The time point label of this sample denotes: baseline before first vaccination. The source material was peripheral blood, sampled on day 0 of AZD1222 vaccination. The source of these receptors is an adult in good health.

J is TRBJ1-5 and V is TRBV6-5, with 7 bases lining up with TRBD1. The CDR3 is made up of 15 amino acids. The germline V gene has CDR1 MNHEY and CDR2 SVGAGI. Losses at the gene ends were 7 bases for V and 2 bases for J; bases not matched to a gene: 8. The CDR3 DNA sequence: TGTGCCAGCAAGGGACAGAGGTTGGGCAATCAGCCCCAGCATTTT. Protein sequence: CASKGQRLGNQPQHF.

This clone was counted a few times. The chain uses TRBV29-1 and TRBJ1-2; D perhaps matches TRBD1 (6 bases). Germline CDR1 SQVTM, CDR2 ANQGSEA. The V end lost 7 bases, the J end lost 4 bases, and 13 bases lay between the germline ends. The CDR3 has 12 residues. The CDR3 here is CSAGEQIYGYTF. The CDR3 DNA reads TGCAGCGCAGGGGAACAGATCTATGGCTACACCTTC.